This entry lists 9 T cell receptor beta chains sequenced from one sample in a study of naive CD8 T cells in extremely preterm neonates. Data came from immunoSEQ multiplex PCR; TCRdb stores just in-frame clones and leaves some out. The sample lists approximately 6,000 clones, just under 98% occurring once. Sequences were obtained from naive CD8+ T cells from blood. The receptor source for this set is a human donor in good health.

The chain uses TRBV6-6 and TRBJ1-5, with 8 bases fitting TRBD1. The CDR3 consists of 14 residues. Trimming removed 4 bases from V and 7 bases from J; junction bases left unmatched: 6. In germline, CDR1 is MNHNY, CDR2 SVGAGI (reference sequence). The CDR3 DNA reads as TGTGCCAGCAGTTCGGACAGGGCGGACCAGCCCCAGCATTTT. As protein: CASSSDRADQPQHF.

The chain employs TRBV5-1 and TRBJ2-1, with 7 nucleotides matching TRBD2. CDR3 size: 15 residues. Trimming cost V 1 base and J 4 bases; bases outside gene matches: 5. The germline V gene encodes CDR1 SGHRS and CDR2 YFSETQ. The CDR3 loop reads CASSLPPSGYNEQFF. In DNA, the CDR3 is TGCGCCAGCAGCTTGCCCCCTAGCGGATACAATGAGCAGTTCTTC.

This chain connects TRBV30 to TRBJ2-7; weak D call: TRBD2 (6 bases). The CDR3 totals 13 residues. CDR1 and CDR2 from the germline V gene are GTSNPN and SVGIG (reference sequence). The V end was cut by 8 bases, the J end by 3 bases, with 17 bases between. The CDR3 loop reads CAVDGGTVYEQYF. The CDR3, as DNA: TGTGCCGTTGACGGGGGTACTGTCTACGAGCAGTACTTC.

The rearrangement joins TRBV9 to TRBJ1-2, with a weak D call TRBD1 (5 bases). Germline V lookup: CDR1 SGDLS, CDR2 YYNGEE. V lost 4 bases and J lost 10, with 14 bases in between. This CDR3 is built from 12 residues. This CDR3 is CASSPSTALYTF. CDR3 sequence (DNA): TGTGCCAGCAGCCCATCGACAGCCCTCTACACCTTC.

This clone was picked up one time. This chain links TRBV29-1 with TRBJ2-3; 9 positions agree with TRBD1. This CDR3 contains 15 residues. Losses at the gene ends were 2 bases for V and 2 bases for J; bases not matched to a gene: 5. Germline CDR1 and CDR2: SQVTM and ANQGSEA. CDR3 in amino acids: CSVEWGQGYTDTQYF. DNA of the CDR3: TGCAGCGTTGAATGGGGACAGGGTTACACAGATACGCAGTATTTT.

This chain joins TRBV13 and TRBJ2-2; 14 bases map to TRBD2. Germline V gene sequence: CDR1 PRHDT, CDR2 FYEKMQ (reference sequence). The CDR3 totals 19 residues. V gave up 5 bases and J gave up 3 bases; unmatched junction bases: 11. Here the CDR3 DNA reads TGTGCCAGCAGCCCCCGAGGACTAGCGGGAGGTGGAGACACCGGGGAGCTGTTTTTT. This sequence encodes CASSPRGLAGGGDTGELFF.

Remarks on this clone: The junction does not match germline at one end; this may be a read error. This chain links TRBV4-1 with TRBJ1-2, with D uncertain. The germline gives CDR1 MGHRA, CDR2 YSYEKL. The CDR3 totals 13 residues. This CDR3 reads CASSNRGPYGYTF. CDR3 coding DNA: TGTGCCAGCAGCAACCGTGGCCCCTATGGCTACACCTTC.

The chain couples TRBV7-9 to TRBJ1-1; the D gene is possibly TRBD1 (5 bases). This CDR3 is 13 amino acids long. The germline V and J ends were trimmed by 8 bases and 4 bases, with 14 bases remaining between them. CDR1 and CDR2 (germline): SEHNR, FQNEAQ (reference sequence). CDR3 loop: CASVPQGSTEAFF. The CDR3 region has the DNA TGTGCCAGCGTACCGCAGGGTAGCACTGAAGCTTTCTTT.

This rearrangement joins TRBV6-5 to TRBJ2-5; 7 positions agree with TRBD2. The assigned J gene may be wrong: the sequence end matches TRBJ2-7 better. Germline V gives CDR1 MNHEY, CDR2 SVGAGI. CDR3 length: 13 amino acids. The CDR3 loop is CASSLGGSYEQYF. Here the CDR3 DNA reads TGTGCCAGCAGTTTGGGCGGGAGCTACGAGCAGTACTTC.